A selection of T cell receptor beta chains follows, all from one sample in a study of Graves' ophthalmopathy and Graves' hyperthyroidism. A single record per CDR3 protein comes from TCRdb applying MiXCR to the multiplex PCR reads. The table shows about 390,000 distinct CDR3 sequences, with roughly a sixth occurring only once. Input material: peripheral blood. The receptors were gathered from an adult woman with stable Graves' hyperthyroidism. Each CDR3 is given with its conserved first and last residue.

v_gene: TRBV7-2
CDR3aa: CASSLGPQGGQPQHF

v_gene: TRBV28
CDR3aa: CATLGNSGANVLTF

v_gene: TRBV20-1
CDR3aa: CSARTSGRGAGETQYF

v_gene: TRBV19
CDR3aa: CASRDSGTDNEKLFF

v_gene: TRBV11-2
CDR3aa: CASSHRGTSGYEQYF

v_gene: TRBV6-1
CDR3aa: CASRRAGSSYNSPLHF

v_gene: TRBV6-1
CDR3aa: CASSDSENTEAFF

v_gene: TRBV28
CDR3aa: CASSSTTSGRPRETQYF

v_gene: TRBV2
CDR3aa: CASSDLRWTGRGTEAFF

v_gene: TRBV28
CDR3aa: CASSSAAPGTQYF

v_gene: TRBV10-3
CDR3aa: CAISLQGADGYTF

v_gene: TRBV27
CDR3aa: CASSSGDGGYNSPLHF

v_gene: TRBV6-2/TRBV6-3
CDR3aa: CASTSDRNAEAFF

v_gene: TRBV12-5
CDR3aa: CASGLPNSGERPYEQYF

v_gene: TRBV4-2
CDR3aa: CASSQSSRALEAFF

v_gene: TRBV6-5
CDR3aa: CASSYDRAYEQYF

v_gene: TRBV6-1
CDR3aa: CASSEKGGGVPGELFF

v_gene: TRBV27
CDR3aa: CASSLSPTGAGDYGYTF

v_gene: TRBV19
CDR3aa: CASSITGYNQPQHF

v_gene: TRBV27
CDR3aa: CASTESARDEQYF

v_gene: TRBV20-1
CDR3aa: CSATRGVRNTEAFF

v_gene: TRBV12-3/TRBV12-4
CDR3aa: CASSWSSGTGPYEQYF

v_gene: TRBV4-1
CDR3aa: CASSQGQPGQNTYEQYF

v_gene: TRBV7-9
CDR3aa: CASSRSWNTEAFF

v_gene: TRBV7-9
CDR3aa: CASSLPGVPYEQYF

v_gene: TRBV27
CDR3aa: CASSPQGRYEQYF

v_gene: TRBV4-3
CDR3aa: CASSPDRVGSSPLHF

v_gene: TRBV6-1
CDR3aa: CASSEGQRKAFF

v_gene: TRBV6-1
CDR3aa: CASSWDSNQETQYF

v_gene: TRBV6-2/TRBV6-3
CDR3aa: CASRLGHQPQHF

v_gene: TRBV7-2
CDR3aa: CASREGLAEYEQYF

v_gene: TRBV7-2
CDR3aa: CASSFQLAGGTEQYF

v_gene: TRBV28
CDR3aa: CASRTRQGLNGYTF

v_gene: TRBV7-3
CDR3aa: CASSSRGGTGDGELFF

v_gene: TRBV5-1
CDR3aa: CASSPTGHDTEAFF

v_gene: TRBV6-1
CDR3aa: CASSPGLNGGYEQYF

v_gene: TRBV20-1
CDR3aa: CSALDRLTLPPGTQYF

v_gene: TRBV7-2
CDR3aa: CASSLAQGGSEQYF

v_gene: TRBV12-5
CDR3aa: CASGFGANTEAFF

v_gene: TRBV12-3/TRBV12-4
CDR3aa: CASSIHGGDYGYTF

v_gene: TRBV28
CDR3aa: CASSLVRIYGYTF

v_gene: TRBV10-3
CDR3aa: CAIRFGTGDYGYTF

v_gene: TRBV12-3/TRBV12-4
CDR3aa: CASSWDRAGYTF

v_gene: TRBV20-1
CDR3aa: CSASWGQTQYF

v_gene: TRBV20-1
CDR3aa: CSARMYEKLFF

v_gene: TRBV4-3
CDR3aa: CASSGLAGGPGGELFF

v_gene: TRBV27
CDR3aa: CASSLRREHGELFF